The rows below give T cell receptor beta chains drawn from one sample of a study of Graves' ophthalmopathy and Graves' hyperthyroidism. TCRdb independently ran MiXCR on the multiplex PCR reads; one entry per CDR3 protein. This sample has some 380,000 distinct CDR3 sequences, with approximately 15% found just once. Sample: peripheral blood. The receptor set was obtained from a woman younger than 35 with stable Graves' hyperthyroidism. CDR3s include the opening cysteine and the closing phenylalanine or tryptophan. Fields, in order: CDR3 protein, CDR3 DNA, D gene, J gene, clone size, V gene. D genes are given only for firm matches. The listing skips clone size in some rows; elsewhere it reads once, few, many or a size class.

CASSTGVVKAKNIQYF TGTGCCAGCAGCACAGGAGTGGTAAAAGCCAAAAACATTCAGTACTTC . TRBJ2-4 few TRBV7-9
CASSLVGVISAGGSYEQYF TGTGCCAGCAGCTTAGTTGGAGTGATTTCGGCGGGGGGGTCCTACGAGCAGTACTTC TRBD2 TRBJ2-7 few TRBV11-2
CASSFNRGRDYGYTF TGTGCCAGCAGTTTTAACAGGGGGCGGGACTATGGCTACACCTTC TRBD1 TRBJ1-2 many TRBV6-5
CASSNWGRDEQYF TGTGCCAGCAGTAATTGGGGTAGGGACGAGCAGTACTTC . TRBJ2-7 many TRBV6-2/TRBV6-3
CASSYSIDRGPSTWGKNIQYF TGTGCCAGCAGTTACTCAATTGACAGGGGGCCTTCGACCTGGGGCAAAAACATTCAGTACTTC TRBD1 TRBJ2-4 many TRBV6-2/TRBV6-3
CASSFYGGDTEAFF TGTGCCAGCAGTTTTTACGGAGGGGACACTGAAGCTTTCTTT . TRBJ1-1 many TRBV12-3/TRBV12-4
CASTPQAGWTGELFF TGTGCCAGCACCCCCCAGGCAGGGTGGACCGGGGAGCTGTTTTTT . TRBJ2-2 many TRBV12-3/TRBV12-4
CASSQTSGAYEQYF TGTGCCAGCAGCCAGACTAGCGGGGCCTACGAGCAGTACTTC TRBD2 TRBJ2-7 once TRBV27
CASSLGTDNTEAFF TGTGCCAGCAGTTTAGGGACCGATAACACTGAAGCTTTCTTT . TRBJ1-1 many TRBV12-3/TRBV12-4
CATSDSRTGGRGEAFF TGTGCCACCAGTGACTCTAGGACAGGCGGGAGGGGTGAAGCTTTCTTT TRBD1 TRBJ1-1 many TRBV24-1
CASSSGTAEAFF TGTGCCAGCAGCTCCGGGACAGCTGAAGCTTTCTTT TRBD1 TRBJ1-1 many TRBV7-9
CASSSLSGLSNQPQHF TGTGCCAGCAGTTCTTTGTCAGGGCTGAGCAATCAGCCCCAGCATTTT . TRBJ1-5 many TRBV27
CASSSRTGQTYEQYF TGTGCCAGCAGCTCAAGGACAGGTCAGACCTACGAGCAGTACTTC TRBD1 TRBJ2-7 many TRBV11-3
CASSIFLLAGGLNIQYF TGTGCCAGTAGTATATTCCTTCTAGCGGGGGGGCTGAACATTCAGTACTTC TRBD2 TRBJ2-4 many TRBV19
CASILTGLGVDQPQHF TGTGCCAGCATCCTGACAGGGCTGGGAGTAGACCAGCCCCAGCATTTT TRBD1 TRBJ1-5 . TRBV12-3/TRBV12-4
CATSDSTWTERQETQYF TGTGCCACCAGTGATTCAACCTGGACAGAGCGCCAAGAGACCCAGTACTTC . TRBJ2-5 many TRBV24-1
CASSSRTSVLGETQYF TGTGCCAGCAGCTCCCGGACTAGCGTTCTGGGGGAGACCCAGTACTTC TRBD2 TRBJ2-5 many TRBV13
CASSYRVPIYAPLHF TGTGCCAGCAGTTACCGGGTCCCGATTTACGCACCCCTCCACTTT . TRBJ1-6 many TRBV6-2/TRBV6-3
CASSYRGFDQPQHF TGTGCCAGCAGTTACCGGGGATTCGATCAGCCCCAGCATTTT . TRBJ1-5 many TRBV6-2/TRBV6-3
CASSPGQGIQPQHF TGTGCCAGCAGTCCCGGACAGGGAATTCAGCCCCAGCATTTT TRBD1 TRBJ1-5 many TRBV12-3/TRBV12-4
CSVVIRGANTEAFF TGCAGCGTTGTGATCAGGGGGGCGAACACTGAAGCTTTCTTT TRBD1 TRBJ1-1 many TRBV29-1
CAISPDPRTSKMDF TGTGCCATCAGTCCCGATCCCCGGACAAGTAAGATGGACTTC . TRBJ2-7 many TRBV10-3
CASSSRDRDSNQPQHF TGTGCCAGCAGTAGCCGGGACAGGGATAGCAATCAGCCCCAGCATTTT TRBD1 TRBJ1-5 many TRBV6-1
CASAYPGQGDSPLHF TGTGCCAGCGCCTACCCGGGACAGGGGGATTCACCCCTCCACTTT TRBD1 TRBJ1-6 . TRBV7-8
CSARDGRGDQETQYF TGCAGTGCTAGAGATGGAAGGGGGGACCAAGAGACCCAGTACTTC . TRBJ2-5 many TRBV20-1
CASSYRTKETQYF TGTGCCAGCAGTTACCGGACCAAAGAGACCCAGTACTTC . TRBJ2-5 many TRBV6-5
CASCTRTSGETQYF TGTGCCAGCTGTACCCGGACAAGCGGAGAGACCCAGTACTTC . TRBJ2-5 . TRBV6-1
CASSEGGFTEAFF TGTGCCAGCAGTGAAGGAGGGTTCACTGAAGCTTTCTTT . TRBJ1-1 many TRBV6-1
CASSLYTGGSEQYF TGCGCCAGCAGCCTGTATACTGGGGGGTCCGAGCAGTACTTC . TRBJ2-7 many TRBV5-1
CASSYRTGELFF TGTGCCAGCAGTTACAGGACCGGGGAGCTGTTTTTT . TRBJ2-2 many TRBV6-5